The 8 T cell receptor beta chains in this list originate from one sample, sequenced in a study of human versus mouse CDR3 diversity and MHC coevolution. Here immunoSEQ multiplex PCR was the method, and the copy in TCRdb shows in-frame clones only, minus some. The sample records 60,000 to 95,000 clones, approximately 90% being singletons. Sequenced material: naive CD4+ T cells from blood. Documented subset: CD45RO-negative CD62L-positive naive CD4 T cells. The receptors were sampled from a person aged 25-75 years in good health.

The rearrangement joins TRBV7-2 to TRBJ2-7, with D perhaps TRBD1 (5 bases). Germline V gene data show CDR1 as SGHTA and CDR2 as FQGNSA. V lost 1 base and J lost 3, with 13 bases in between. The CDR3 sequence is 15 residues long. The CDR3 protein is CASSLVAGYDYEQYF. The CDR3 coding sequence is TGTGCCAGCAGCTTAGTGGCAGGGTACGACTACGAGCAGTACTTC.

J is TRBJ2-1 and V is TRBV7-3; D gene unclear. V dropped 4 bases and J dropped 6 bases, with 4 bases sitting between them. The CDR3 spans 11 residues. Per the germline V gene, CDR1 is SGHTA and CDR2 is FQGTGA. CDR3 loop: CASSSGNEQFF. CDR3 DNA: TGTGCCAGCAGCTCGGGCAATGAGCAGTTCTTC.

The chain combines TRBV14 with TRBJ2-7; the D gene is possibly TRBD1 (6 bases). V lost 3 bases and J lost 4, with 10 bases in between. Germline V gene data show CDR1 as SGHDN and CDR2 as FVKESK. The CDR3 loop spans 13 amino acids. CDR3 DNA: TGTGCCAGCAGCCAGGGCAGGGGATACGAGCAGTACTTC. The encoded protein is CASSQGRGYEQYF.

CDR3 sequence reads: CASSFLLSGTGWKYTEAFF. The CDR3 bases are TGTGCCAGCAGCTTCCTTTTATCCGGGACAGGGTGGAAGTACACTGAAGCTTTCTTT. V and J are TRBV5-6 and TRBJ1-1, with 9 bases aligning to TRBD1. The CDR3 runs to 19 residues. The junction had 17 bases not matched to a gene; V was cut back by 2 bases and J by 3 bases. Germline CDR1 and CDR2: SGHDT and YYEEEE.

The rearrangement joins TRBV18 to TRBJ2-7, with 9 nucleotides matching TRBD2. Germline V gives CDR1 KGHSH, CDR2 LQKENI. The CDR3 has 14 residues. The V and J ends lost 0 bases and 7 bases, in that order; junction bases with no gene match: 4. CDR3 bases: TGTGCCAGCTCACCACCGTCTAGCGGGACGGAGCAGTACTTC. Residues: CASSPPSSGTEQYF.

The V gene is TRBV27, the J gene TRBJ1-2; 12 bases are a match to TRBD1. Germline CDR1 MNHEY, CDR2 SMNVEV (reference sequence). Unmatched junction bases numbered 9, after V lost 5 bases and J lost 8 bases. This CDR3 is 15 amino acids long. The CDR3, as DNA: TGTGCCAGCAGTCGTGCCGGGACAGGGGGCGTCGGCTACACCTTC. Residues: CASSRAGTGGVGYTF.

J is TRBJ1-2 and V is TRBV6-5; the match to TRBD1 covers 7 bases. Germline loops: CDR1 MNHEY, CDR2 SVGAGI. There are 12 residues in the CDR3. Losses at the gene ends were 5 bases for V and 6 bases for J; bases not matched to a gene: 3. The CDR3 sequence is CASSQDRHGYTF. CDR3 bases: TGTGCCAGCAGTCAGGACAGGCATGGCTACACCTTC.

The J gene is TRBJ1-5, the V gene TRBV30; TRBD1 matches at 7 bases. The V and J ends lost 4 bases and 2 bases, in that order; junction bases with no gene match: 14. Germline lookup yields CDR1 GTSNPN and CDR2 SVGIG (reference sequence). The CDR3 loop spans 17 amino acids. The CDR3 here is CAWKAGAGGYGNQPQHF. The CDR3 DNA reads as TGTGCCTGGAAGGCCGGGGCAGGGGGATATGGCAATCAGCCCCAGCATTTT. Full variable domain (rest looked up from reference TRBV30 and TRBJ1-5): SQTIHQWPATLVQPVGSPLSLECTVEGTSNPNLYWYRQAAGRGLQLLFYSVGIGQISSEVPQNLSASRPQDRQFILSSKKLLLSDSGFYLCAWKAGAGGYGNQPQHFGDGTRLSIL.